These T cell receptor beta chains were read from a single sample in a study of T cells expressing NK-cell markers. TCRdb reprocessed the 5' RACE reads, with one entry per CDR3 protein and no DNA. The sample totals 350,000 to 450,000 distinct CDR3 sequences. Sequencing was carried out using blood T cells: a sorted CD56 or NKG2C T cell subset, CD4+ or CD8+ T cells, or bulk PBMC T cells (not recorded which). The receptors were gathered from a man aged 18 to 69 in good health. Both conserved end residues are part of each CDR3. Each record gives: J gene, V gene, CDR3 protein.

>TRBJ1-1|TRBV7-2
CASSSTGVPEAFF
>TRBJ1-2|TRBV5-4
CASSSPGSNYGYTF
>TRBJ1-2|TRBV5-1
CASSGTPGQGESNYGYTF
>TRBJ2-2|TRBV5-4
CASSLGLAGGLPNTGELFF
>TRBJ2-5|TRBV20-1
CSAMLTGRQTQYF
>TRBJ2-5|TRBV18
CASSPVATQETQYF
>TRBJ2-3|TRBV6-2/TRBV6-3
CASRRLAENTDTQYF
>TRBJ2-7|TRBV4-2
CASSQEAEPSYEQYF
>TRBJ2-7|TRBV7-9
CASSLSQGASYEQYF
>TRBJ1-1|TRBV29-1
CSASDRLITEAFF
>TRBJ2-1|TRBV9
CASSVLDGSSYNEQFF
>TRBJ1-5|TRBV6-1
CASSKDRDSNQPQHF
>TRBJ2-3|TRBV5-1
CASSFTYRAGTDTQYF
>TRBJ2-1|TRBV19
CASKPSGGVREQFF
>TRBJ2-2|TRBV6-6
CASSLDRFGELFF
>TRBJ1-3|TRBV24-1
CATSGRMHQGAGNTIYF
>TRBJ1-2|TRBV28
CASRHRGTDGYTF
>TRBJ1-4|TRBV28
CASSLRQGDEKLFF
>TRBJ1-1|TRBV20-1
CSAPTEGGLNTEAFF
>TRBJ1-2|TRBV2
CANPKDRGYNYGYTF
>TRBJ2-1|TRBV5-1
CASSIPDRGPNEQFF
>TRBJ2-5|TRBV12-3/TRBV12-4
CASTPGSQETQYF
>TRBJ2-1|TRBV6-1
CASSETGRGEQFF
>TRBJ2-1|TRBV4-1
CASSQGLAGGGSYNEQFF
>TRBJ2-7|TRBV12-3/TRBV12-4
CASSRDRGYGEQYF
>TRBJ1-1|TRBV29-1
CSARRQIDTEAFF
>TRBJ2-5|TRBV5-4
CASSLTSGEPGETQYF
>TRBJ2-5|TRBV11-2
CASSPSTGPLTETQYF
>TRBJ1-5|TRBV7-8
CASSPARGLSNQPQHF
>TRBJ2-1|TRBV19
CASRKRTGAGYNEQFF
>TRBJ2-7|TRBV6-1
CASAFGTGYYEQYF
>TRBJ1-1|TRBV7-9
CASSLGGTGAEAFF
>TRBJ2-7|TRBV11-2
CASSRNGGGRYEQYF
>TRBJ2-3|TRBV5-1
CASSMTGGGDTQYF
>TRBJ2-5|TRBV9
CASSVDNGLIQETQYF
>TRBJ2-5|TRBV7-6
CASSFSTSSQETQYF
>TRBJ2-4|TRBV11-1
CASSLPGRERHIQYF
>TRBJ1-4|TRBV11-2
CASSPILGEGPNEKLFF
>TRBJ2-7|TRBV11-2
CASSLQAGPLYEQYF